These T cell receptor beta chains were read from a single sample in a study of blood T cell repertoires in COVID-19. The assay was immunoSEQ multiplex PCR, and TCRdb's table has in-frame clones only and misses some. The sample has a few hundred thousand clones; around 85% are singletons. Specimen: PBMCs or T cells enriched from blood (not recorded which). The receptors stem from a woman aged 40 to 50 with acute COVID-19. Both conserved end residues are part of each CDR3. A D gene is named only where the DNA matches it firmly. Clone sizes are given selectively: once, few, many, or a class where the clone is expanded.

V gene	J gene	clone size	D gene	CDR3 protein	CDR3 DNA
TRBV30	TRBJ2-7	NA	NA	CAWSRDISYEQYF	TGTGCCTGGAGTAGGGACATCTCCTACGAGCAGTACTTC
TRBV7-3	TRBJ2-7	NA	NA	CASSLFQGPSYEQYF	TGTGCCAGCAGCCTCTTTCAGGGTCCATCGTACGAGCAGTACTTC
TRBV7-3	TRBJ1-1	NA	NA	CASSYHGGAEAFF	TGTGCCAGCAGCTACCACGGGGGGGCTGAAGCTTTCTTT
TRBV5-1	TRBJ2-3	NA	TRBD2	CASRTGGLTDTQYF	TGCGCCAGCCGGACGGGAGGCCTCACAGATACGCAGTATTTT
TRBV5-1	TRBJ2-1	NA	TRBD1	CASSLRGQFNEQFF	TGCGCCAGCAGCTTGAGGGGACAGTTTAATGAGCAGTTCTTC
TRBV5-1	TRBJ1-4	many	NA	CASSLDGGATNEKLFF	TGCGCCAGCAGCTTGGATGGGGGGGCGACTAATGAAAAACTGTTTTTT
TRBV5-8	TRBJ2-5	NA	TRBD2	CASSPGLAGVQETQYF	TGTGCCAGCAGCCCAGGACTAGCGGGGGTCCAAGAGACCCAGTACTTC
TRBV6-5	TRBJ2-7	NA	TRBD2	CASSPGGDILSETYF	TGTGCCAGCAGTCCGGGGGGGGACATCCTCTCAGAAACGTACTTC
TRBV24-1	TRBJ2-2	once	TRBD1	CATSGAPGTVNTGELFF	TGTGCCACCAGTGGGGCTCCCGGGACAGTTAACACCGGGGAGCTGTTTTTT
TRBV30	TRBJ1-5	NA	NA	CAWSGQRYQPQHF	TGTGCCTGGAGCGGACAGCGTTATCAGCCCCAGCATTTT